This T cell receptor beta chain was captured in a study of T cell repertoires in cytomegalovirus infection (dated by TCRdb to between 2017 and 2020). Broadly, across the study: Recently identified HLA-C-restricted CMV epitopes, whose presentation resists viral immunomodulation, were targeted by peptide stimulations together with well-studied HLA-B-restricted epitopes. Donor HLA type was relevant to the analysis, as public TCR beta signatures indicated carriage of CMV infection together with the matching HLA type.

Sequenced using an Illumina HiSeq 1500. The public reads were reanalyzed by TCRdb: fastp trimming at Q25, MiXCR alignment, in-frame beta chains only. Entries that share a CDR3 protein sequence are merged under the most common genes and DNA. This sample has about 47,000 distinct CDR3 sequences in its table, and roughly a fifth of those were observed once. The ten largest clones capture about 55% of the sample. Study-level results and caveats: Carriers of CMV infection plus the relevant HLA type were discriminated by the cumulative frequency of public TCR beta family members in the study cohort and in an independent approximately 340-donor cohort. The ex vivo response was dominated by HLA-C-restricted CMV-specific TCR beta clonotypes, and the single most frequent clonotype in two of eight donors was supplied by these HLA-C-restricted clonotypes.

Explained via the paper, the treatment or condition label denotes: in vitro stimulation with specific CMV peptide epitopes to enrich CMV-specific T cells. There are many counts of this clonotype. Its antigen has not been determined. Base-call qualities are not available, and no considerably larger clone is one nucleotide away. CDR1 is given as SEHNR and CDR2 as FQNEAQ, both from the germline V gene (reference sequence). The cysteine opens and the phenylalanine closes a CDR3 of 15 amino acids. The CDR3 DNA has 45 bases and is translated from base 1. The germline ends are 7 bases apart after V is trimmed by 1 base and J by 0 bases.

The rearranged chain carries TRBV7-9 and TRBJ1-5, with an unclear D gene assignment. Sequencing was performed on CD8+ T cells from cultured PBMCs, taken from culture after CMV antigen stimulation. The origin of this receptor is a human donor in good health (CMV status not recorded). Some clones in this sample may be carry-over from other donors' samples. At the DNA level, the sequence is TGTGCCAGCAGCTTAGGGCAGAATAGCAATCAGCCCCAGCATTTT. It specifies CASSLGQNSNQPQHF.